A single sample is the source of the 12 T cell receptor beta chains below, sequenced in a study of T cells in Graves' hyperthyroidism and ophthalmopathy. The investigators amplified TCR beta CDR3 regions from RNA transcripts. First-round RT-PCR with HTBI primers amplified the TCR CDR3 region. TCRdb passed the multiplex PCR reads through MiXCR, listing each CDR3 protein once. The sample yields roughly 550,000 distinct CDR3 sequences, more than 15% seen once. The sample taken for sequencing was blood. The receptor set was obtained from a woman under 40 with Graves' ophthalmopathy.

There are many counts of this clonotype. The chain carries TRBV7-2 and TRBJ1-2; the match to TRBD1 covers 7 bases. Unmatched junction bases numbered 8, after V lost 5 bases and J lost 8 bases. Germline V gene sequence: CDR1 SGHTA, CDR2 FQGNSA. CDR3 length: 13 residues. As DNA, the CDR3 is TGTGCCAGCAGCCTCCGGGACAGTAGCGGCTACACCTTC. This gives the protein CASSLRDSSGYTF.

This clonotype has more than one count but fewer than ten. The chain joins TRBV13 to TRBJ1-6; 8 bases fit TRBD1. The germline V gene has CDR1 PRHDT and CDR2 FYEKMQ (reference sequence). CDR3 length: 12 residues. V gave up 5 bases and J gave up 11 bases; unmatched junction bases: 2. CDR3 DNA sequence: TGTGCCAGCAGCGGGACAGGCGCACCCCTCCACTTT. It encodes CASSGTGAPLHF.

The CDR3 DNA follows: TGTGCCAGCAGGATTGAGGGGAACCTGTTGCGGAATGAGCAGTTCTTC. As protein: CASRIEGNLLRNEQFF. This chain links TRBV10-3 with TRBJ2-1, with D possibly called TRBD1 or TRBD2 (5 bases each). Germline-derived CDR1 and CDR2 are ENHRY and SYGVKD. The CDR3 has 16 residues. V was clipped by 10 bases and J by 7 bases, with 26 bases between them.

This clonotype was detected only once. V is TRBV20-1 and J is TRBJ2-7; 9 bases line up with TRBD2. The V gene's germline CDR1 is DFQATT and CDR2 SNEGSKA (reference sequence). This CDR3 is built from 16 residues. V trimming: 0 bases; J trimming: 6 bases; junction bases outside the gene matches: 12. The CDR3 sequence is CSARDYLREGSLEQYF. The CDR3 bases are TGCAGTGCTAGAGATTATTTGCGGGAGGGATCCCTCGAGCAGTACTTC.

This clonotype was counted at least ten times. V and J are TRBV28 and TRBJ2-7; no definite D call. CDR3 length: 11 amino acids. V was trimmed by 6 bases and J by 0 bases, leaving 3 bases between them. CDR1 is MDHEN and CDR2 is SYDVKM in the germline V gene. In DNA form, the CDR3 reads TGTGCCAGCAGCCGCTCCTACGAGCAGTACTTC. Amino acids: CASSRSYEQYF.

V and J are TRBV10-3 and TRBJ2-2, with TRBD2 as a possible D gene (6 bases). The CDR3 covers 15 residues. From germline, CDR1 is ENHRY and CDR2 SYGVKD. The V end was cut by 0 bases, the J end by 7 bases, with 12 bases between. The CDR3 region has the DNA TGTGCCATCAGTGAGTCCATAGCGGCGGTCGGGGAGCTGTTTTTT. Its protein is CAISESIAAVGELFF.

This chain connects TRBV6-1 to TRBJ2-1, with TRBD2 as a possible D gene (5 bases). The CDR3 spans 12 residues. CDR1 and CDR2 (germline): MNHNS, SASEGT. The V and J ends lost 1 base and 10 bases respectively, with 8 bases between them. CDR3 sequence (DNA): TGTGCCAGCAGTGAAGACGGGATCGAGCAGTTCTTC. It specifies CASSEDGIEQFF.

This clonotype was seen ten or more times. The rearrangement joins TRBV5-4 to TRBJ1-5, with D tentatively TRBD1 (5 bases). This CDR3 spans 16 amino acids. The V end was cut by 3 bases, the J end by 0 bases, with 13 bases between. Germline V lookup: CDR1 SGHNT, CDR2 YYREEE (reference sequence). The DNA of the CDR3 is TGTGCCAGCAGCTCGGGACCACGCTATAGCAATCAGCCCCAGCATTTT. This gives the protein CASSSGPRYSNQPQHF. Using reference TRBV5-4 and TRBJ1-5 for the parts outside the CDR3, the full variable domain is ETGVTQSPTHLIKTRGQQVTLRCSSQSGHNTVSWYQQALGQGPQFIFQYYREEENGRGNFPPRFSGLQFPNYSSELNVNALELDDSALYLCASSSGPRYSNQPQHFGDGTRLSIL.

The sample holds many counts of this clonotype. V is TRBV20-1 and J is TRBJ2-1; 7 bases align to TRBD2. The CDR3 runs to 16 residues. Germline V gives CDR1 DFQATT, CDR2 SNEGSKA (reference sequence). V shed 0 bases, J shed 0 bases, and the junction held 5 bases outside the gene matches. CDR3 residues: CSARDRVAGSYNEQFF. The CDR3 region has the DNA TGCAGTGCTAGAGATAGGGTAGCGGGCTCCTACAATGAGCAGTTCTTC.

The table lists this clonotype with many counts. This chain joins TRBV20-1 and TRBJ1-1; possible D gene TRBD1, 5 bases. Germline lookup yields CDR1 DFQATT and CDR2 SNEGSKA (reference sequence). This CDR3 has 17 amino acids. CDR3 in DNA: TGCAGGTACCAGGACCCTGACCTTCGGGGTGGGGGCACTGAAGCTTTCTTT. Translating it yields CRYQDPDLRGGGTEAFF.

The J gene is TRBJ2-7, the V gene TRBV28, with 16 bases aligning to TRBD2. The length of the CDR3 is 17 residues. Germline V lookup: CDR1 MDHEN, CDR2 SYDVKM. Germline trimming cut 3 bases from V and 6 bases from J; bases unmatched to any gene: 8. The CDR3 DNA is TGTGCCAGCAGTTTCCCAACCGGGACTAGCGGGAGGGGCGAGCAGTACTTC. This codes for CASSFPTGTSGRGEQYF. The variable domain in full, completed from reference TRBV28 and TRBJ2-7, reads DVKVTQSSRYLVKRTGEKVFLECVQDMDHENMFWYRQDPGLGLRLIYFSYDVKMKEKGDIPEGYSVSREKKERFSLILESASTNQTSMYLCASSFPTGTSGRGEQYFGPGTRLTVT.

The genes are TRBV18 and TRBJ2-1, with D perhaps assigned TRBD1 or TRBD2 (5 bases each). This CDR3 contains 15 residues. V lost 5 bases to trimming and J lost 0 bases, with 11 bases between them. Germline lookup yields CDR1 KGHSH and CDR2 LQKENI. The CDR3 here is CASSGGFSSYNEQFF. CDR3 DNA: TGTGCCAGCTCAGGGGGATTCAGCTCCTACAATGAGCAGTTCTTC.